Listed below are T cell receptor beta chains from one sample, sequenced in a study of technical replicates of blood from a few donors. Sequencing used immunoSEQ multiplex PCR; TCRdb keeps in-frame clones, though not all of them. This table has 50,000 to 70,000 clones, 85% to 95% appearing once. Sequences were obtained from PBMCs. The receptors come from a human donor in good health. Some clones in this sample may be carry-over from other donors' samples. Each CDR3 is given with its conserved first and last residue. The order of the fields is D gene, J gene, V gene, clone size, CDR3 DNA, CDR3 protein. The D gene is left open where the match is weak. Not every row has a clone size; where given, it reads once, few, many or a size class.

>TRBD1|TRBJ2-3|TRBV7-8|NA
TGTGCCAGCAGCTTAAGACGTCCCGGGACAGGGGCCGTGGGGACAGATACGCAGTATTTT
CASSLRRPGTGAVGTDTQYF
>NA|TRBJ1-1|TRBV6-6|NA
TGTGCCAGCAGTTACGGCAGAGAAGCTTTCTTT
CASSYGREAFF
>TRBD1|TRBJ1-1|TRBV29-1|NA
TGCAGCGTTGTCCCAGGGGGCGGCTCCACGGCTTTCTTT
CSVVPGGGSTAFF
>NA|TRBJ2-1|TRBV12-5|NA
TGTGCTAGTGGTTTTGACCGGGCAATGGGGAGCGGGGAGCAGTTCTTC
CASGFDRAMGSGEQFF
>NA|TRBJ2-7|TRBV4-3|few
TGCGCCAGCAGCCAAGTAATTGCCGACAGCTACGAGCAGTACTTC
CASSQVIADSYEQYF
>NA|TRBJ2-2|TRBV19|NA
TGTGCCAGTACCACCGCGAGGGCGTTGGGGACCGGGGAGCTGTTTTTT
CASTTARALGTGELFF
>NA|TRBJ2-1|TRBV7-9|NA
TGTGCCAGCAGCTCACAGGGCAATGAGCAGTTCTTC
CASSSQGNEQFF
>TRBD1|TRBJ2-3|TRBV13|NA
TGTGCCAGCAGCCGATTGACAGGGGCAGATACGCAGTATTTT
CASSRLTGADTQYF
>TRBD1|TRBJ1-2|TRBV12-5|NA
TGTGCTAGTGGGCAGGGGGGCTATGGCTACACCTTC
CASGQGGYGYTF
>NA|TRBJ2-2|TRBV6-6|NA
TGTGCCAGCAGTGCCCAGGGGGGAATCGGGGAGCTGTTTTTT
CASSAQGGIGELFF
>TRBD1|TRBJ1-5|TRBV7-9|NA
TGTGCCAGCAGCCCGACAGGGGATAGCAATCAGCCCCAGCATTTT
CASSPTGDSNQPQHF
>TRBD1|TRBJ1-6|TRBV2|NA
TGTGCCAGCAGGAAGGACAGGGCTGCCTATAATTCACCCCTCCACTTT
CASRKDRAAYNSPLHF
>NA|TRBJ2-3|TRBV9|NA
TGTGCCAGCAGCGTAATTGGTGGAGGTACAGATACGCAGTATTTT
CASSVIGGGTDTQYF
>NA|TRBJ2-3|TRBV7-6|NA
TGTGCCAGCAGCTTAGCGGGGGGAACAGATACGCAGTATTTT
CASSLAGGTDTQYF
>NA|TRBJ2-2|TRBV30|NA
TGTGCCTGGAGTGCCCCTGGGCCAGTCTATAACACCGGGGAGCTGTTTTTT
CAWSAPGPVYNTGELFF
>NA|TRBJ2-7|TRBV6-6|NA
TGTGCCAGCAGTCAACAGGGATACGAGCAGTACTTC
CASSQQGYEQYF
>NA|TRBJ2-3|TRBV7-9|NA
TGTGCCAGCAGCCCCAACATTCCAGGGCCCCCCCAGGATACGCAGTATTTT
CASSPNIPGPPQDTQYF
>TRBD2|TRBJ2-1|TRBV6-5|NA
TGTGCCAGCACCCTTAGCGGGCCACCCAATGAGCAGTTCTTC
CASTLSGPPNEQFF
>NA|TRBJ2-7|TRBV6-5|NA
TGTGCCAGCAGTTACCTTGTTGGGGGGAACGAGCAGTACTTC
CASSYLVGGNEQYF
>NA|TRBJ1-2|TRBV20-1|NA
TGCAGTGCTACGCAGGATCGTGGCTACACCTTC
CSATQDRGYTF
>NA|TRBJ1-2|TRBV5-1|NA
TGCGCCAGCAGGGGAGGACGGGCAAACTATGGCTACACCTTC
CASRGGRANYGYTF
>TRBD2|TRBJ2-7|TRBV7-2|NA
TGTGCCAGCAGCTTAGAGGACGGGGGGGCGAGCTCCTACGAGCAGTACTTC
CASSLEDGGASSYEQYF
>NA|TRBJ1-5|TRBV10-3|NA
TGTGCCATCAGTGAAGAGGTCGGCAATCAGCCCCAGCATTTT
CAISEEVGNQPQHF